The rows below give T cell receptor beta chains drawn from one sample of a study of T cell repertoires in aging, cancer and after chemotherapy. TCRdb recomputed calls from the multiplex PCR reads with MiXCR, one row per CDR3 protein. The repertoire consists of under 12,000 distinct CDR3 sequences, with around 42% occurring once and the leading ten covering around 6.9%. Sample: blood. These TCRs come from a human donor in good health. Both conserved end residues are part of each CDR3. D genes are given only for firm matches. Rows give clone size only sometimes, using once, few, many, or a class for an expanded clone.

V gene: TRBV6-5
D gene: .
J gene: TRBJ2-1
clone size: once
CDR3 DNA: TGTGCCAGCAGCTACCCCACATGGAGCGCCGACAATGAGCAGTTCTTC
CDR3 protein: CASSYPTWSADNEQFF

V gene: TRBV10-3
D gene: TRBD2
J gene: TRBJ2-1
clone size: .
CDR3 DNA: TGTGCCATCAGGGTTAGCGGGAGCAATGAGCAGTTCTTC
CDR3 protein: CAIRVSGSNEQFF

V gene: TRBV6-5
D gene: .
J gene: TRBJ1-1
clone size: .
CDR3 DNA: TGTGCCAGCAGTGAACCTGGGACGCTGAACACTGAAGCTTTCTTT
CDR3 protein: CASSEPGTLNTEAFF

V gene: TRBV6-1
D gene: .
J gene: TRBJ2-7
clone size: .
CDR3 DNA: TGTGCCAGCAGTGTCTCCTACGAGCAGTACTTC
CDR3 protein: CASSVSYEQYF

V gene: TRBV12-3/TRBV12-4
D gene: .
J gene: TRBJ2-2
clone size: few
CDR3 DNA: TGTGCCAGCAGTTTCCGAAGCTCTCGGGGCACCGGGGAGCTGTTTTTT
CDR3 protein: CASSFRSSRGTGELFF

V gene: TRBV24-1
D gene: TRBD2
J gene: TRBJ2-3
clone size: .
CDR3 DNA: TGTGCCACCGAATCCGGACTAGAGGGACCCACAGATACGCAGTATTTT
CDR3 protein: CATESGLEGPTDTQYF

V gene: TRBV6-1
D gene: TRBD1
J gene: TRBJ2-7
clone size: few
CDR3 DNA: TGTGCCAGCAGTGAAAATGTAGGACAGGGCTACGAGCAGTACTTC
CDR3 protein: CASSENVGQGYEQYF

V gene: TRBV10-3
D gene: .
J gene: TRBJ1-5
clone size: .
CDR3 DNA: TGTGCCATCAGGGTCGGGGTAGGGGCGGGTCAGCCCCAGCATTTT
CDR3 protein: CAIRVGVGAGQPQHF

V gene: TRBV29-1
D gene: TRBD1
J gene: TRBJ1-2
clone size: .
CDR3 DNA: TGCAGCGTTGCCACGTATAACAGGGGATTGGCTGGCTATGGCTACACCTTC
CDR3 protein: CSVATYNRGLAGYGYTF

V gene: TRBV30
D gene: TRBD2
J gene: TRBJ2-5
clone size: .
CDR3 DNA: TGTGCCCGCGGGACTAGCGGGGAGACCCAGTACTTC
CDR3 protein: CARGTSGETQYF

V gene: TRBV20-1
D gene: TRBD2
J gene: TRBJ2-3
clone size: few
CDR3 DNA: TGCAGGATACAAAGCGGGAACGCAGATACGCAGTATTTT
CDR3 protein: CRIQSGNADTQYF

V gene: TRBV5-6
D gene: TRBD1
J gene: TRBJ1-1
clone size: .
CDR3 DNA: TGTGCCAGCAGCTCCGGGACAGGGTCTAGGGACACTGAAGCTTTCTTT
CDR3 protein: CASSSGTGSRDTEAFF

V gene: TRBV27
D gene: TRBD1
J gene: TRBJ2-1
clone size: .
CDR3 DNA: TGTGCCAGCAGTTGGGGGATACCGGACAGGGATCTCTTCTTC
CDR3 protein: CASSWGIPDRDLFF

V gene: TRBV27
D gene: .
J gene: TRBJ2-2
clone size: .
CDR3 DNA: TGTGCCAGCAGCCCACGGGGACCGACGAACACCGGGGAGCTGTTTTTT
CDR3 protein: CASSPRGPTNTGELFF

V gene: TRBV10-3
D gene: .
J gene: TRBJ2-3
clone size: .
CDR3 DNA: TGTGCCAGCAGTTTCCCGCAGGGGATAACAGATACGCAGTATTTT
CDR3 protein: CASSFPQGITDTQYF

V gene: TRBV20-1
D gene: TRBD2
J gene: TRBJ2-7
clone size: few
CDR3 DNA: TGCAGTGCGAAGCCCAGCGGGAGTGTCAGAAAGCAGTACTTC
CDR3 protein: CSAKPSGSVRKQYF

V gene: TRBV4-3
D gene: .
J gene: TRBJ2-5
clone size: .
CDR3 DNA: TGCGCCAGCAGCCGCGCCCTGAGCGTCCAAGAGACCCAGTACTTC
CDR3 protein: CASSRALSVQETQYF

V gene: TRBV7-3
D gene: .
J gene: TRBJ2-1
clone size: .
CDR3 DNA: TGTGCCAGCGGTATAGGTAACAACAATGAGCAGTTCTTC
CDR3 protein: CASGIGNNNEQFF

V gene: TRBV7-2
D gene: .
J gene: TRBJ1-2
clone size: .
CDR3 DNA: TGTGCCAGCAGTTTGAGGTCCAGCTCTAACTATGGCTACACCTTC
CDR3 protein: CASSLRSSSNYGYTF

V gene: TRBV12-3/TRBV12-4
D gene: TRBD1
J gene: TRBJ1-5
clone size: .
CDR3 DNA: TGTGCCAGCAGTTTAGGCGGGACAGTTCCGTACCGCGGCAATCAGCCCCAGCATTTT
CDR3 protein: CASSLGGTVPYRGNQPQHF

V gene: TRBV11-2
D gene: .
J gene: TRBJ1-2
clone size: .
CDR3 DNA: TGTGCCAGCTCACAACACGGTAGCGGCTACACCTTC
CDR3 protein: CASSQHGSGYTF

V gene: TRBV12-3/TRBV12-4
D gene: .
J gene: TRBJ2-1
clone size: .
CDR3 DNA: TGTGCCAGCAGTTCTGGGGGACATCGCTACAATGAGCAGTTCTTC
CDR3 protein: CASSSGGHRYNEQFF

V gene: TRBV7-2
D gene: .
J gene: TRBJ2-3
clone size: few
CDR3 DNA: TGTGCCAGCAGCTCGTGGGCTCAAGGCACAGATACGCAGTATTTT
CDR3 protein: CASSSWAQGTDTQYF

V gene: TRBV28
D gene: .
J gene: TRBJ1-5
clone size: few
CDR3 DNA: TGTGCCAGCACAGACAGCAATCAGCCCCAGCATTTT
CDR3 protein: CASTDSNQPQHF

V gene: TRBV30
D gene: .
J gene: TRBJ1-3
clone size: few
CDR3 DNA: TGTGCCTGGAGGATCTTCTCTGGAAACACCATATATTTT
CDR3 protein: CAWRIFSGNTIYF

V gene: TRBV12-3/TRBV12-4
D gene: .
J gene: TRBJ1-2
clone size: .
CDR3 DNA: TGTGCCAGCAGTCAAGGGGGCTATGGCTACACCTTC
CDR3 protein: CASSQGGYGYTF

V gene: TRBV7-3
D gene: TRBD2
J gene: TRBJ2-1
clone size: .
CDR3 DNA: TGTGCCAGCAGCCCAAGGGGAGCGGGAGGGTACAATGAGCAGTTCTTC
CDR3 protein: CASSPRGAGGYNEQFF

V gene: TRBV6-1
D gene: TRBD1
J gene: TRBJ2-7
clone size: few
CDR3 DNA: TGTGCCAGCAGTGCCGGACAGGGCGTCTACGAGCAGTACTTC
CDR3 protein: CASSAGQGVYEQYF

V gene: TRBV15
D gene: .
J gene: TRBJ1-1
clone size: .
CDR3 DNA: TGTGCCACCAGCAGATTTACCGGGACTGAAGCTTTCTTT
CDR3 protein: CATSRFTGTEAFF

V gene: TRBV27
D gene: .
J gene: TRBJ2-7
clone size: .
CDR3 DNA: TGTGCCAGCATCACGTGGAGGTTCGAGCAGTACTTC
CDR3 protein: CASITWRFEQYF

V gene: TRBV19
D gene: .
J gene: TRBJ1-5
clone size: few
CDR3 DNA: TGTGCCAGTAGCTTCACGAGTCAGCCCCAGCATTTT
CDR3 protein: CASSFTSQPQHF

V gene: TRBV11-2
D gene: TRBD1
J gene: TRBJ1-2
clone size: .
CDR3 DNA: TGTGCCAGTTCACAGGGGAGAGATGGCTACACCTTC
CDR3 protein: CASSQGRDGYTF

V gene: TRBV7-2
D gene: .
J gene: TRBJ2-1
clone size: .
CDR3 DNA: TGTGCCAGCAGCTACGGTGTGGGCCCAAATGAGCAGTTCTTC
CDR3 protein: CASSYGVGPNEQFF

V gene: TRBV19
D gene: .
J gene: TRBJ1-6
clone size: few
CDR3 DNA: TGTGCCAGTACCCCTAGGGGGTCACCCCTCCACTTT
CDR3 protein: CASTPRGSPLHF

V gene: TRBV19
D gene: TRBD1
J gene: TRBJ1-6
clone size: few
CDR3 DNA: TGTGCCAGTAGTAAAGGGACAGGGGGAATGCCCCTCCACTTT
CDR3 protein: CASSKGTGGMPLHF

V gene: TRBV29-1
D gene: TRBD1
J gene: TRBJ2-1
clone size: .
CDR3 DNA: TGCAGCGTGGCAACGACAGGGGAACAGTTCTTC
CDR3 protein: CSVATTGEQFF

V gene: TRBV28
D gene: TRBD1
J gene: TRBJ1-6
clone size: .
CDR3 DNA: TGTGCCAGCAGGAAGGGAAGACAGGGGAATTCACCCCTCCACTTT
CDR3 protein: CASRKGRQGNSPLHF

V gene: TRBV11-3
D gene: TRBD1
J gene: TRBJ2-2
clone size: .
CDR3 DNA: TGTGCCAGCAGCAGGGACAGGAGCACCGGGGAGCTGTTTTTT
CDR3 protein: CASSRDRSTGELFF

V gene: TRBV20-1
D gene: .
J gene: TRBJ1-6
clone size: few
CDR3 DNA: TGCAGTGCTAGCATCGACAGGCGGGCTGGTTCACCCCTCCACTTT
CDR3 protein: CSASIDRRAGSPLHF

V gene: TRBV7-9
D gene: .
J gene: TRBJ2-3
clone size: .
CDR3 DNA: TGTGCCAGCAGCTTAGTCTCCCTGCGGACAGATACGCAGTATTTT
CDR3 protein: CASSLVSLRTDTQYF

V gene: TRBV6-5
D gene: .
J gene: TRBJ1-2
clone size: few
CDR3 DNA: TGTGCCAGCAGTTACTCTATAGCTAACTATGGCTACACCTTC
CDR3 protein: CASSYSIANYGYTF

V gene: TRBV19
D gene: TRBD2
J gene: TRBJ2-3
clone size: few
CDR3 DNA: TGTGCCAGTAGTTTGAGCGGGAGTCGCACAGATACGCAGTATTTT
CDR3 protein: CASSLSGSRTDTQYF

V gene: TRBV20-1
D gene: TRBD2
J gene: TRBJ2-5
clone size: .
CDR3 DNA: TGCAGTGCTAGAGAGCGGGGGGGCGGACAGACCCAGTACTTC
CDR3 protein: CSARERGGGQTQYF

V gene: TRBV20-1
D gene: TRBD1
J gene: TRBJ2-7
clone size: .
CDR3 DNA: TGCAGTGCTAGAACCGGGGCAGGGGGACCCTACGAGCAGTACTTC
CDR3 protein: CSARTGAGGPYEQYF

V gene: TRBV11-1
D gene: .
J gene: TRBJ2-3
clone size: few
CDR3 DNA: TGTGCCAGCAGCTTAAGGAGTCGGGCAGAGGTAGCTAGCACAGATACGCAGTATTTT
CDR3 protein: CASSLRSRAEVASTDTQYF

V gene: TRBV6-1
D gene: .
J gene: TRBJ1-5
clone size: .
CDR3 DNA: TGTGCCAGCAGTGTTCGGTCTAGCAATCAGCCCCAGCATTTT
CDR3 protein: CASSVRSSNQPQHF

V gene: TRBV7-9
D gene: .
J gene: TRBJ2-5
clone size: few
CDR3 DNA: TGTGCCAGCAGCTTGGTTGGAGAGACCCAGTACTTC
CDR3 protein: CASSLVGETQYF

V gene: TRBV29-1
D gene: TRBD1
J gene: TRBJ1-1
clone size: .
CDR3 DNA: TGCAGCGTCAGGGGGGCGAACACTGAAGCTTTCTTT
CDR3 protein: CSVRGANTEAFF

V gene: TRBV6-2/TRBV6-3
D gene: TRBD2
J gene: TRBJ2-5
clone size: .
CDR3 DNA: TGTGCCAGCAGTTACACCGGGAGGGCCCCCCAAGAGACCCAGTACTTC
CDR3 protein: CASSYTGRAPQETQYF

V gene: TRBV7-2
D gene: .
J gene: TRBJ2-3
clone size: .
CDR3 DNA: TGTGCCAGCAGCTTAGTAGGGGGGGTCCTCAGCACAGATACGCAGTATTTT
CDR3 protein: CASSLVGGVLSTDTQYF

V gene: TRBV4-1
D gene: TRBD1
J gene: TRBJ1-5
clone size: few
CDR3 DNA: TGCGCCAGCAGCCAAGATTCCCTTGGGACAGATAGCAATCAGCCCCAGCATTTT
CDR3 protein: CASSQDSLGTDSNQPQHF

V gene: TRBV7-2
D gene: TRBD2
J gene: TRBJ2-5
clone size: .
CDR3 DNA: TGTGCCAGCACCCCTCGGGCGGGGGGGCCGGAGACCCAGTACTTC
CDR3 protein: CASTPRAGGPETQYF

V gene: TRBV29-1
D gene: TRBD1
J gene: TRBJ1-6
clone size: .
CDR3 DNA: TGCAGCGTACTCGGACAGGGGTTTCCCTCCTATAATTCACCCCTCAACTTT
CDR3 protein: CSVLGQGFPSYNSPLNF

V gene: TRBV7-3
D gene: .
J gene: TRBJ2-5
clone size: .
CDR3 DNA: TGTGCCAGCAGCCCCATGGGACCCCAAGAGACCCAGTACTTC
CDR3 protein: CASSPMGPQETQYF

V gene: TRBV24-1
D gene: .
J gene: TRBJ1-4
clone size: .
CDR3 DNA: TGTGCCACCAGTGATTCTGGGGCAGGGTCGGTTGAAAAACTGTTTTTT
CDR3 protein: CATSDSGAGSVEKLFF

V gene: TRBV20-1
D gene: TRBD1
J gene: TRBJ2-1
clone size: .
CDR3 DNA: TGCAGTGCCAGCGACAGGGGCTCCTACAATGAGCAGTTCTTC
CDR3 protein: CSASDRGSYNEQFF